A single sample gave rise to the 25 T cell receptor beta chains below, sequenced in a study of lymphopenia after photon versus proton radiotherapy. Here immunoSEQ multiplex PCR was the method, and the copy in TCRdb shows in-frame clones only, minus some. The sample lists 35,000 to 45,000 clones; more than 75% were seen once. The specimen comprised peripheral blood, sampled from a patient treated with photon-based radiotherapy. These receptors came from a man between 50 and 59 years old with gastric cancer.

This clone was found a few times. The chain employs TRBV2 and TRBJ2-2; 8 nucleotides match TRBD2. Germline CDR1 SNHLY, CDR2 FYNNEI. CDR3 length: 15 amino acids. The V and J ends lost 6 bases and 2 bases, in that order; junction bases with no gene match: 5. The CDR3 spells CASSPAGVNTGELFF. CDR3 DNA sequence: TGTGCCAGCAGCCCAGCGGGAGTCAACACCGGGGAGCTGTTTTTT.

The CDR3 sequence: CASRARLAGVPDTQYF. CDR3 coding DNA: TGTGCCAGCAGGGCGAGACTAGCGGGAGTCCCAGATACGCAGTATTTT. The chain employs TRBV27 and TRBJ2-3; TRBD2 agrees at 12 bases. The V and J ends lost 6 bases and 4 bases, in that order; junction bases with no gene match: 8. CDR3 size: 16 residues. Germline CDR1 and CDR2: MNHEY and SMNVEV (reference sequence).

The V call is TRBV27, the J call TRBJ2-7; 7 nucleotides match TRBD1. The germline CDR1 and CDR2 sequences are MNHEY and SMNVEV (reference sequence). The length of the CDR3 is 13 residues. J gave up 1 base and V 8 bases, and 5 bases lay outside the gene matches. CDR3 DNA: TGTGCCAGCGGAGAGGGGGCTTCCTACGAGCAGTACTTC. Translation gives CASGEGASYEQYF.

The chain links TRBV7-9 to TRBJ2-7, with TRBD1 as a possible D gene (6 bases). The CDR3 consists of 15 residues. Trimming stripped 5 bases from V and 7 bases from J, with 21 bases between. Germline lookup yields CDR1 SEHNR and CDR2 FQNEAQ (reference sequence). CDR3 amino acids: CASSPLDRALREQYF. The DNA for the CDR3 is TGTGCCAGCAGCCCCTTGGACAGAGCCTTACGAGAGCAGTACTTC.

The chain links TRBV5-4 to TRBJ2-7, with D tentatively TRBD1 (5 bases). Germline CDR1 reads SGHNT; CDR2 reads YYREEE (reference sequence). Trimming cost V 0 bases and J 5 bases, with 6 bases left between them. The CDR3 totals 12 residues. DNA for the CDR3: TGTGCCAGCAGCTTGGGGACAAACGAGCAGTACTTC. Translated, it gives CASSLGTNEQYF.

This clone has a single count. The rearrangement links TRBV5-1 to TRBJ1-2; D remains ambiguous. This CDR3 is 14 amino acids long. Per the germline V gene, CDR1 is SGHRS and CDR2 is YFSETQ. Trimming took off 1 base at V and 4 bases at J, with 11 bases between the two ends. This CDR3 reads CASSLTDYSYGYTF. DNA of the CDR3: TGCGCCAGCAGCTTGACCGATTACAGCTATGGCTACACCTTC.

The CDR3 sequence is CASSLDRGSPLHF. The CDR3 nucleotides read TGTGCCAGCAGCTTAGACAGGGGATCACCCCTCCACTTT. The rearrangement links TRBV11-2 to TRBJ1-6; maybe TRBD1 (6 bases). Germline CDR1 is SGHAT and CDR2 is FQNNGV. The CDR3 is made up of 13 amino acids. V was shortened by 0 bases and J by 10 bases, with 7 bases between the two germline ends.

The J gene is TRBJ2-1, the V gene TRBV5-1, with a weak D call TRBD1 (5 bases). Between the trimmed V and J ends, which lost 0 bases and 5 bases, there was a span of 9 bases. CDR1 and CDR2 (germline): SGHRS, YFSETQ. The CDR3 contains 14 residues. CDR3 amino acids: CASSLGGVNNEQFF. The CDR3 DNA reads TGCGCCAGCAGCTTGGGGGGCGTAAACAATGAGCAGTTCTTC. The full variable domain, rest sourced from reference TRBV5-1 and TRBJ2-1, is KAGVTQTPRYLIKTRGQQVTLSCSPISGHRSVSWYQQTPGQGLQFLFEYFSETQRNKGNFPGRFSGRQFSNSRSEMNVSTLELGDSALYLCASSLGGVNNEQFFGPGTRLTVL.

The chain's CDR3 is CAISDQGGTQYF. DNA of the CDR3: TGTGCCATCAGTGATCAGGGTGGTACGCAGTATTTT. The genes are TRBV10-3 and TRBJ2-3; D may be TRBD1 (5 bases). Trimming removed 3 bases at V and 8 bases at J, with 9 bases between. Germline V gives CDR1 ENHRY, CDR2 SYGVKD. CDR3 length equals 12 residues.

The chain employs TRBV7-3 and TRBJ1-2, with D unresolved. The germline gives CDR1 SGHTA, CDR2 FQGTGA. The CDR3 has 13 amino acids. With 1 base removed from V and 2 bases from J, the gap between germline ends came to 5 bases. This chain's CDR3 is CASSLNRNYGYTF. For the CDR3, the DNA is TGTGCCAGCAGCTTAAACAGAAACTATGGCTACACCTTC.

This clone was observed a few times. The CDR3 bases are TGCAGCGTTGCCACTAGCGGGAGGGCAGAGGAGCAGTTCTTC. It yields the protein CSVATSGRAEEQFF. The J gene is TRBJ2-1, the V gene TRBV29-1, with 13 bases lining up with TRBD2. This CDR3 region has 14 residues. J gave up 10 bases and V 4 bases, and 7 bases lay outside the gene matches. Germline assignment: CDR1 SQVTM and CDR2 ANQGSEA.

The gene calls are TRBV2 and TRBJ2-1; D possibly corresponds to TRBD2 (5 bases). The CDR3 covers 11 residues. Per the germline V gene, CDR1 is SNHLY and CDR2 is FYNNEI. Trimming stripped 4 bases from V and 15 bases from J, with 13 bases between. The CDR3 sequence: CASSGQRSTFF. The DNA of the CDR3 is TGTGCCAGCAGTGGGCAGCGGTCGACGTTCTTC.

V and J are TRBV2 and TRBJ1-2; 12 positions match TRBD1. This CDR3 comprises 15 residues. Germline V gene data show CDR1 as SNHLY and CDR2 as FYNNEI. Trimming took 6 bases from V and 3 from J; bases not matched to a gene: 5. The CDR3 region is CASRPGTGGDYGYTF. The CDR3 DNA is TGTGCCAGCAGACCCGGGACAGGGGGCGACTATGGCTACACCTTC.

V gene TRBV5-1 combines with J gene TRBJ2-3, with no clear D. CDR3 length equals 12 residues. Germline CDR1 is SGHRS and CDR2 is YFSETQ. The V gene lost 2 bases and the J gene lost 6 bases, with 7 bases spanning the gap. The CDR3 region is CASSFSADTQYF. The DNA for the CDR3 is TGCGCCAGCAGCTTTTCTGCCGATACGCAGTATTTT.

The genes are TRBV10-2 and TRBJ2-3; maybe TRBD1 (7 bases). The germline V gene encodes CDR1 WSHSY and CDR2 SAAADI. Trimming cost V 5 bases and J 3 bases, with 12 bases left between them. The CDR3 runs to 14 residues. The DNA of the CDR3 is TGCGCCAGCAGTCAGGGGGGCCGAACAGATACGCAGTATTTT. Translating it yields CASSQGGRTDTQYF.

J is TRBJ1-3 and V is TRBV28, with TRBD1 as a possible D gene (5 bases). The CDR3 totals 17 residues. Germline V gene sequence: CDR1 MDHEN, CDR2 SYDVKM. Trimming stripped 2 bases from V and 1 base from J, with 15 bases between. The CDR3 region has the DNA TGTGCCAGCAGTTTAGGATTTCAGGGTCGGTCTGGAAACACCATATATTTT. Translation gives CASSLGFQGRSGNTIYF. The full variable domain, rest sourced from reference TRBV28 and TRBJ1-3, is DVKVTQSSRYLVKRTGEKVFLECVQDMDHENMFWYRQDPGLGLRLIYFSYDVKMKEKGDIPEGYSVSREKKERFSLILESASTNQTSMYLCASSLGFQGRSGNTIYFGEGSWLTVV.

The CDR3 nucleotides are TGTGCCAGCAGCCCCCGGACAACTAGTTTGCTGAACACTGAAGCTTTCTTT. This translates into CASSPRTTSLLNTEAFF. The chain couples TRBV7-9 to TRBJ1-1; possible D gene TRBD1, 5 bases. V was clipped by 5 bases and J by 0 bases, with 19 bases between them. The CDR3 consists of 17 residues. Germline V CDR1 and CDR2: SEHNR, FQNEAQ (reference sequence).

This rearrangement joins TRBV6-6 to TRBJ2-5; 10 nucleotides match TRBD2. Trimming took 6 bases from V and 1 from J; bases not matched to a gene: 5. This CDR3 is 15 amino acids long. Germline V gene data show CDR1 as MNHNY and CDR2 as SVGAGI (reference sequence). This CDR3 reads CASRPSGSLQETQYF. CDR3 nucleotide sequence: TGTGCCAGCAGACCTAGCGGGAGCCTCCAAGAGACCCAGTACTTC.

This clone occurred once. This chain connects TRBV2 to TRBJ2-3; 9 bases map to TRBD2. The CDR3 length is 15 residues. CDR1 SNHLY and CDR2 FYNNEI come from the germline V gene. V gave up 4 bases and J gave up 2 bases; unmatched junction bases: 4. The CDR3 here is CASSARTSATDTQYF. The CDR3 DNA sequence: TGTGCCAGCAGTGCCAGGACTAGCGCCACAGATACGCAGTATTTT.

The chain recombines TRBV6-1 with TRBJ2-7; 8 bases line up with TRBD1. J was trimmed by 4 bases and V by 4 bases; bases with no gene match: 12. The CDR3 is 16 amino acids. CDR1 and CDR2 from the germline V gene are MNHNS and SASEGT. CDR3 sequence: CASSVGTGSPPYEQYF. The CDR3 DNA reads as TGTGCCAGCAGTGTCGGGACAGGTAGTCCTCCTTACGAGCAGTACTTC.

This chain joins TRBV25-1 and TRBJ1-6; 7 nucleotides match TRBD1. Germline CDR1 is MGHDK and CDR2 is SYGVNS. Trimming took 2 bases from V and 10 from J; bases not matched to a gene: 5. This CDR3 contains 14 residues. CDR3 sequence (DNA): TGTGCCAGCAGTGAAACAGGGGTTAACTCACCCCTCCACTTT. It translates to CASSETGVNSPLHF.

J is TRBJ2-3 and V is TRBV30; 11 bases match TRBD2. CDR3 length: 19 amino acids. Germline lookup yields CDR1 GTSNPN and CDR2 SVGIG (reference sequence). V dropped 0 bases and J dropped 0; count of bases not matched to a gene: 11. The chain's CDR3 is CAWSVPRTSGWTSTDTQYF. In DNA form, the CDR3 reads TGTGCCTGGAGTGTACCCAGGACTAGCGGGTGGACTAGCACAGATACGCAGTATTTT.

Here the CDR3 reads CASAGAGSYNEQFF. The CDR3 nucleotides read TGCGCCAGCGCGGGCGCTGGCTCCTACAATGAGCAGTTCTTC. The rearrangement links TRBV5-1 to TRBJ2-1, with a tentative D call TRBD2 (5 bases). Trimming left V 7 bases short and J 0 bases short, with 11 bases between. The CDR3 covers 14 residues. Germline lookup yields CDR1 SGHRS and CDR2 YFSETQ.

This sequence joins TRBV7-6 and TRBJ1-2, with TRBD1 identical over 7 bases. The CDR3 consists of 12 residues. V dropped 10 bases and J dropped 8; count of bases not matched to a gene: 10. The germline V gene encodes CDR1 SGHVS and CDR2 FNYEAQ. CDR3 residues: CATPARGGGYTF. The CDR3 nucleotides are TGTGCCACCCCCGCCAGGGGGGGAGGCTACACCTTC. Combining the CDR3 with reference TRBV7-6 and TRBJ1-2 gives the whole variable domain GAGVSQSPRYKVTKRGQDVALRCDPISGHVSLYWYRQALGQGPEFLTYFNYEAQQDKSGLPNDRFSAERPEGSISTLTIQRTEQRDSAMYRCATPARGGGYTFGSGTRLTVV.

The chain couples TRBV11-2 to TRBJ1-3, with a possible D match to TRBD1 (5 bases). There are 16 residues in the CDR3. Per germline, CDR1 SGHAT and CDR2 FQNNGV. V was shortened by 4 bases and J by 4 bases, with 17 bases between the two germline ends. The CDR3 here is CASSSGGLGSGNTIYF. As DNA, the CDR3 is TGTGCCAGCAGCTCGGGGGGTTTAGGCTCCGGAAACACCATATATTTT.